This entry lists 25 T cell receptor beta chains sequenced from one sample in a study of cytomegalovirus exposure and HLA in healthy donors. PCR amplification relied on 60 Vbeta primers (plus 13 Jbeta primers). Sequencing used immunoSEQ multiplex PCR; TCRdb keeps in-frame clones, though not all of them. This table holds about 41,000 clones, over 70% found once. Sequencing input: PBMCs. The receptors stem from a middle-aged man in good health and CMV-seronegative.

The rearrangement joins TRBV10-3 to TRBJ2-7; TRBD2 agrees at 9 bases. The germline V gene encodes CDR1 ENHRY and CDR2 SYGVKD. After removal of 7 bases from V and 4 bases from J, the junction contained 8 bases not matched to a gene. The CDR3 length is 14 residues. CDR3 sequence (DNA): TGTGCCATCAACCCCGGCGGGAGGGAATACGAGCAGTACTTC. Its protein product is CAINPGGREYEQYF.

This chain uses TRBV27 with TRBJ1-2; TRBD1 aligns across 7 bases. The CDR3 is made up of 14 amino acids. Germline V CDR1 and CDR2: MNHEY, SMNVEV (reference sequence). V trimming: 4 bases; J trimming: 7 bases; junction bases outside the gene matches: 9. The CDR3 spells CASSSTGDWGGYTF. The DNA for the CDR3 is TGTGCCAGCAGTTCTACAGGGGACTGGGGTGGCTACACCTTC.

V is TRBV4-3 and J is TRBJ2-1, with 10 nucleotides matching TRBD2. CDR3 length: 16 amino acids. Trimming cost V 4 bases and J 3 bases; bases outside gene matches: 6. Germline values: CDR1 LGHNA, CDR2 YSLEER. Here the CDR3 reads CASSRASGSFYNEQFF. CDR3 in DNA: TGCGCCAGCAGCCGGGCTAGCGGGAGCTTCTACAATGAGCAGTTCTTC.

This chain connects TRBV11-2 to TRBJ1-3, with D perhaps matching TRBD1 (6 bases). Germline values: CDR1 SGHAT, CDR2 FQNNGV. V shed 5 bases and J shed 0 bases, with 14 bases lying between them. CDR3 length equals 16 residues. The CDR3 nucleotides are TGTGCCAGCAGCCAAGGACAGCTTTACTCTGGAAACACCATATATTTT. The encoded protein is CASSQGQLYSGNTIYF.

The V and J genes are TRBV18 and TRBJ1-4; 8 bases match TRBD1. V was pared by 3 bases and J by 7 bases, with 7 bases of the junction left unmatched. Germline V gene data show CDR1 as KGHSH and CDR2 as LQKENI. The CDR3 loop spans 15 amino acids. The CDR3 coding sequence is TGTGCCAGCTCACCGCGACAGGGGACGAGTGAAAAACTGTTTTTT. Protein: CASSPRQGTSEKLFF.

This clone was seen only a few times. The V and J genes are TRBV28 and TRBJ2-7; possible D gene TRBD2, 5 bases. The CDR3 is 17 amino acids. CDR1 is MDHEN and CDR2 is SYDVKM in the germline V gene. V was shortened by 2 bases and J by 2 bases, with 19 bases between the two germline ends. The CDR3 sequence is CASSLRAMLIGTYEQYF. CDR3 coding DNA: TGTGCCAGCAGTTTAAGGGCGATGCTTATCGGGACCTACGAGCAGTACTTC.

The chain carries TRBV7-2 and TRBJ2-7; D is possibly TRBD1 (6 bases). The V and J ends lost 1 base and 0 bases respectively, with 10 bases between them. Looked up from germline, CDR1 is SGHTA and CDR2 is FQGNSA. This CDR3 region has 15 residues. The CDR3 sequence is CASSLEGGYSYEQYF. DNA of the CDR3: TGTGCCAGCAGCTTAGAAGGGGGATACTCCTACGAGCAGTACTTC.

This clone has only a few counts. The V call is TRBV4-3, the J call TRBJ2-2, with 9 nucleotides matching TRBD1. This CDR3 has 15 residues. The germline V gene has CDR1 LGHNA and CDR2 YSLEER. The V segment lost 6 bases and the J segment 6 bases; nucleotides outside the gene matches: 8. This chain's CDR3 is CASRPTDRGSGELFF. As DNA, the CDR3 is TGCGCCAGCAGACCGACTGACAGGGGGTCCGGGGAGCTGTTTTTT.

The chain employs TRBV4-3 and TRBJ2-3; possible D gene TRBD1, 5 bases. Per the germline V gene, CDR1 is LGHNA and CDR2 is YSLEER. There are 17 residues in the CDR3. V was clipped by 0 bases and J by 1 base, with 14 bases between them. CDR3 in DNA: TGCGCCAGCAGCCAAGAACGCAGGGTGTGGGGCACAGATACGCAGTATTTT. Residues: CASSQERRVWGTDTQYF.

V is TRBV9 and J is TRBJ2-4; D possibly corresponds to TRBD2 (6 bases). Per the germline V gene, CDR1 is SGDLS and CDR2 is YYNGEE. The CDR3 length is 15 residues. V was shortened by 0 bases and J by 9 bases, with 16 bases between the two germline ends. Written as DNA, the CDR3 is TGTGCCAGCAGCGTAGCCGGGCAGGGAGGCAGCATTCAGTACTTC. This gives the protein CASSVAGQGGSIQYF.

V usage is TRBV7-9 and J usage is TRBJ2-2; D is uncertain. CDR1 SEHNR and CDR2 FQNEAQ come from the germline V gene (reference sequence). The V end was cut by 5 bases, the J end by 4 bases, with 11 bases between. The CDR3 is 14 amino acids. CDR3 sequence: CASSPRVSTGELFF. CDR3 DNA sequence: TGTGCCAGCAGCCCCCGGGTCAGCACCGGGGAGCTGTTTTTT.

The genes are TRBV5-1 and TRBJ2-3; 7 nucleotides align to TRBD1. Looked up from germline, CDR1 is SGHRS and CDR2 is YFSETQ. This CDR3 is 13 amino acids long. The V gene end was trimmed by 5 bases and the J gene end by 2 bases; junction bases not matched to a gene: 2. The CDR3 spells CASRGQTTDTQYF. The CDR3, as DNA: TGCGCCAGCAGGGGACAGACCACAGATACGCAGTATTTT.

This chain links TRBV7-2 with TRBJ2-1, with D perhaps matching TRBD1 (6 bases). The CDR3 length is 12 residues. Per the germline V gene, CDR1 is SGHTA and CDR2 is FQGNSA. V gave up 5 bases and J gave up 13 bases, with 15 bases separating them. CDR3 nucleotide sequence: TGTGCCAGCAGCGCAGGGGATTTTCCCCAGTTCTTC. Protein product: CASSAGDFPQFF.

The V gene is TRBV28, the J gene TRBJ1-5, with a possible D match to TRBD1 (6 bases). The germline V gene encodes CDR1 MDHEN and CDR2 SYDVKM. Trimming cost V 6 bases and J 3 bases, with 9 bases left between them. This CDR3 contains 13 residues. The CDR3 DNA follows: TGTGCCAGCAGCGGACAGACCAATCAGCCCCAGCATTTT. It yields the protein CASSGQTNQPQHF.

V gene TRBV27 combines with J gene TRBJ2-7; D is possibly TRBD1 (6 bases). Germline V CDR1 and CDR2: MNHEY, SMNVEV (reference sequence). The CDR3 runs 16 residues. V gave up 4 bases and J gave up 0 bases, with 16 bases separating them. DNA for the CDR3: TGTGCCAGCAGTTCCTCCCGGGACACCTACTCCTACGAGCAGTACTTC. Protein product: CASSSSRDTYSYEQYF.

This clone was observed a few times. Other nucleotide sequences from this sample produce the same CDR3. The CDR3 DNA sequence: TGTGCCAGCAGGGGACTGGTCTACGAGCAGTACTTC. It translates to CASRGLVYEQYF. The genes are TRBV28 and TRBJ2-7; D is perhaps TRBD2 (6 bases). V dropped 6 bases and J dropped 3 bases, with 9 bases sitting between them. CDR3 length: 12 amino acids. Germline values: CDR1 MDHEN, CDR2 SYDVKM.

This sequence joins TRBV27 and TRBJ2-1; TRBD2 might be the D (6 bases). The germline V gene encodes CDR1 MNHEY and CDR2 SMNVEV (reference sequence). Trimming shortened V by 4 bases and J by 7 bases, and 17 bases separated the two germline ends. The CDR3 totals 15 residues. The CDR3 DNA reads TGTGCCAGCAGTTCCTGGAGTAGCGGAGAGAATGAGCAGTTCTTC. Translation gives CASSSWSSGENEQFF.

This sequence joins TRBV6-5 and TRBJ2-3; possibly TRBD1 for D (5 bases). V dropped 5 bases and J dropped 4 bases, with 13 bases sitting between them. Germline lookup yields CDR1 MNHEY and CDR2 SVGAGI. This CDR3 spans 14 amino acids. Here the CDR3 DNA reads TGTGCCAGCAGTGACCACTGGGGCTCAGATACGCAGTATTTT. Protein sequence: CASSDHWGSDTQYF.

This clone showed up just once. This chain uses TRBV13 with TRBJ2-3, with 7 bases that match TRBD2. The germline V gene has CDR1 PRHDT and CDR2 FYEKMQ (reference sequence). CDR3 length equals 16 residues. V was clipped by 4 bases and J by 3 bases; unmatched bases: 10. The DNA for the CDR3 is TGTGCCAGCAGCTCAGGACTAGGACGGGGGACAGATACGCAGTATTTT. Translation gives CASSSGLGRGTDTQYF.

This clone was picked up a small number of times. This chain connects TRBV6-1 to TRBJ2-7; a possible D gene is TRBD2 (5 bases). CDR1 and CDR2 from the germline V gene are MNHNS and SASEGT. CDR3 length: 14 residues. Trimming took off 0 bases at V and 3 bases at J, with 9 bases between the two ends. This CDR3 is CASSEAQGSYEQYF. In DNA form, the CDR3 reads TGTGCCAGCAGTGAAGCGCAAGGGAGCTACGAGCAGTACTTC.

V and J are TRBV5-5 and TRBJ2-4, with 7 bases lining up with TRBD1. Germline values: CDR1 SGHKS, CDR2 YYEKEE (reference sequence). V lost 1 base to trimming and J lost 8 bases; unmatched junction nucleotides: 0. This CDR3 is built from 12 residues. In nucleotides, the CDR3 is TGTGCCAGCAGCTTGACAGGGGACATTCAGTACTTC. Its translation: CASSLTGDIQYF.

This clone was seen only a few times. The rearrangement joins TRBV5-4 to TRBJ2-7, with 15 bases fitting TRBD2. V was clipped by 4 bases and J by 10 bases; unmatched bases: 6. Germline loops: CDR1 SGHNT, CDR2 YYREEE (reference sequence). The CDR3 runs 14 residues. The CDR3 region is CASSQGLAGGEQYF. The CDR3 nucleotides are TGTGCCAGCAGCCAAGGACTAGCGGGGGGGGAACAGTACTTC.

This rearrangement joins TRBV7-9 to TRBJ2-5; the match to TRBD2 covers 11 bases. CDR3 length equals 16 residues. J lost 1 base, V lost 2 bases, and 3 bases had no gene match. Germline loops: CDR1 SEHNR, CDR2 FQNEAQ (reference sequence). CDR3: CASSLTTSGGQETQYF. The CDR3 coding sequence is TGTGCCAGCAGCTTAACCACTAGCGGGGGCCAAGAGACCCAGTACTTC.

This clone has just a few counts. V gene TRBV19 combines with J gene TRBJ2-4; D is unclear. The germline V gene has CDR1 LNHDA and CDR2 SQIVND (reference sequence). The CDR3 is made up of 14 amino acids. V lost 5 bases to trimming and J lost 7 bases, with 15 bases between them. Here the CDR3 reads CASSHPGERNIQYF. In DNA, the CDR3 is TGTGCCAGTAGTCACCCCGGAGAACGGAACATTCAGTACTTC. Variable domain in full (rest from reference TRBV19 and TRBJ2-4): DGGITQSPKYLFRKEGQNVTLSCEQNLNHDAMYWYRQDPGQGLRLIYYSQIVNDFQKGDIAEGYSVSREKKESFPLTVTSAQKNPTAFYLCASSHPGERNIQYFGAGTRLSVL.

This chain links TRBV28 with TRBJ1-2; 10 bases match TRBD1. From germline, CDR1 is MDHEN and CDR2 SYDVKM. The CDR3 totals 15 residues. V shed 8 bases, J shed 4 bases, and the junction held 10 bases outside the gene matches. The CDR3: CASSSGTGVFYGYTF. In nucleotides, the CDR3 is TGTGCCAGCTCCTCCGGGACAGGGGTTTTCTATGGCTACACCTTC.